The text below deals with one T cell receptor (beta chain). As yet, its antigen is unknown. In TCRdb, the 5' RACE reads were re-called with MiXCR into one record per CDR3 protein. The sample lists roughly 350,000 distinct CDR3 sequences, around 27% occurring once. These data come from a study of T-cell memory formation after mild COVID-19. Overall study findings and caveats: The study found contracting CD4+ clones mainly in CM and EM and contracting CD8+ clones in EMRA. A subset of responding clones appeared in pre-infection memory, suggesting cross-reactive memory joined.

The CDR3 spans 19 residues. The sequencing input was PBMCs or a T cell subset sorted from them (not recorded which). The clonotype comes from an adult woman who had mild COVID-19 (a few samples of this study predate the infection). Cell type and time point are not known. The chain is built from TRBV21-1 and TRBJ2-5; TRBD2 is taken as the D call from the table, unchecked against the DNA. TRBV21-1 constitutes a pseudogene. CDR3 nucleotides: TGTGCCAGCAGCAAAGTCGGGATACAGGAGGGGGACCATCAAGAGACCCAGTACTTC. Its protein is CASSKVGIQEGDHQETQYF.